This TCR beta chain was observed in a study of T cell repertoires in cytomegalovirus infection. Study-wide context: CMV epitopes used comprised recently identified HLA-C-restricted ones and well-studied HLA-B-restricted ones. From public TCR beta signatures came an indication of both CMV infection and matching HLA type. Points from the study as a whole: Pooled public TCR beta family frequency picked out CMV carriers with the relevant HLA. It was HLA-C-restricted CMV-specific TCR beta clonotypes that dominated the response ex vivo.

As concerns this clonotype: The antigen is not known.

Each CDR3 protein is one row after TCRdb ran MiXCR on the reads. Found here are fewer than 650,000 distinct CDR3 sequences, under 45% of them singletons; the top ten hold 48%. Between the trimmed V and J ends, which lost 5 bases and 6 bases, there was a span of 16 bases. The CDR3 has 14 residues. The V gene's germline CDR1 is LNHNV and CDR2 YYDKDF (reference sequence). The sequence came from a human donor in good health (CMV status not recorded). Some clones in this sample may be carry-over from other donors' samples. This chain uses TRBV15 with TRBJ1-1, with D possibly TRBD1 on 5 matching bases. Material: cultured PBMCs, obtained from culture after CMV antigen stimulation. Written as DNA, the CDR3 is TGTGCCACCAGCGCACGGGGCGCGTACGCTGAAGCTTTCTTT. It encodes CATSARGAYAEAFF.